This T cell receptor beta chain was sequenced for a study of cytomegalovirus exposure and HLA in healthy donors. Study background: Among the roughly 370 genotyped donors, approximately 81% were placed in the Caucasian-associated ancestry cluster.

Findings and caveats of the study: Previous analysis showed most TCR beta V segments were productive about 90% or about 30% of the time. Later analysis indicated greater clonal expansion among HLA-associated TCR beta chains than among equally common other chains. According to a later analysis, most TCR beta chains associated with CMV appeared HLA-restricted.

As regards this clone: What it binds is not known.

The PCR had 60 Vbeta and 13 Jbeta primers. Profiled with immunoSEQ multiplex PCR; TCRdb holds only in-frame clones, not every one. The profile shows some 220,000 clones, around 80% of them singletons. This CDR3 spans 16 amino acids. The germline V gene has CDR1 SGHVS and CDR2 FQNEAQ. V was shortened by 6 bases and J by 2 bases, with 16 bases between the two germline ends. The chain has TRBV7-8 and TRBJ2-2; D not certain. The sequence derives from a boy aged 5 to 17 in good health and CMV-seronegative. Sequencing was done on a sample of PBMCs. Here the CDR3 DNA reads TGTGCCAGCAGGGCGCAGCGAATATCCAACACCGGGGAGCTGTTTTTT. Protein sequence: CASRAQRISNTGELFF. Drawing the rest from reference TRBV7-8 and TRBJ2-2, the complete variable domain is GAGVSQSPRYKVAKRGQDVALRCDPISGHVSLFWYQQALGQGPEFLTYFQNEAQLDKSGLPSDRFFAERPEGSVSTLKIQRTQQEDSAVYLCASRAQRISNTGELFFGEGSRLTVL.